Below, 21 T cell receptor beta chains from the same sample are listed, as sequenced in a study of neurological immune-mediated disorders. TCRdb itself ran the 5' RACE reads through MiXCR, one entry per CDR3 protein. The data contain tens of thousands of distinct CDR3 sequences, roughly 7% of them singletons. Material for sequencing was PBMCs. Source of these receptors: a woman in her forties in good health.

This clonotype has at least ten counts. The J gene is TRBJ2-7, the V gene TRBV2; TRBD2 might be the D (5 bases). The germline CDR1 and CDR2 sequences are SNHLY and FYNNEI. The CDR3 contains 12 residues. The V gene lost 6 bases and the J gene lost 2 bases, with 8 bases spanning the gap. This CDR3 is CASREATYEQYF. The CDR3 DNA follows: TGTGCCAGCAGGGAGGCAACCTACGAGCAGTACTTC.

This clonotype was seen many times. The chain combines TRBV28 with TRBJ1-5, with D possibly TRBD1 on 5 matching bases. The germline CDR1 and CDR2 sequences are MDHEN and SYDVKM. Between the trimmed V and J ends, which lost 3 bases and 5 bases, there was a span of 17 bases. This CDR3 spans 16 amino acids. CDR3 sequence: CASSFLGDSGYQPQHF. Here the CDR3 DNA reads TGTGCCAGCAGTTTTTTAGGAGATTCAGGGTATCAGCCCCAGCATTTT.

In its sample, this clonotype was seen many times. V and J are TRBV5-1 and TRBJ2-7; a possible D gene is TRBD1 (6 bases). CDR1 is SGHRS and CDR2 is YFSETQ in the germline V gene. Trimming cost V 0 bases and J 1 base, with 20 bases left between them. There are 18 residues in the CDR3. The CDR3: CASSLGIFRLQGSYEQYF. The CDR3 DNA reads as TGCGCCAGCAGCTTGGGAATTTTTCGGTTACAGGGATCCTACGAGCAGTACTTC.

This clonotype has ten or more counts. This sequence joins TRBV29-1 and TRBJ2-1; 9 positions match TRBD2. The V and J ends lost 3 bases and 3 bases, in that order; junction bases with no gene match: 9. This CDR3 is built from 16 residues. The germline gives CDR1 SQVTM, CDR2 ANQGSEA. The CDR3: CSVDTAGGENYNEQFF. In DNA form, the CDR3 reads TGCAGCGTTGACACCGCGGGGGGGGAAAACTACAATGAGCAGTTCTTC.

This clonotype is medium-sized (0.01 to 0.1%) within its sample. The chain is built from TRBV7-6 and TRBJ1-1; D uncertain. The CDR3 spans 14 residues. Trimming cost V 4 bases and J 0 bases, with 9 bases left between them. Germline-derived CDR1 and CDR2 are SGHVS and FNYEAQ. CDR3 residues: CASSSDPVNTEAFF. DNA of the CDR3: TGTGCCAGCAGCTCTGATCCGGTGAACACTGAAGCTTTCTTT.

This clonotype was detected many times. The V call is TRBV7-7, the J call TRBJ2-5; TRBD2 aligns across 14 bases. The CDR3 runs 17 residues. V trimming: 4 bases; J trimming: 3 bases; junction bases outside the gene matches: 7. CDR1 and CDR2 (germline): SSHAT, FNYEAQ (reference sequence). This CDR3 reads CASSSGPGLAGEETQYF. In nucleotides, the CDR3 is TGTGCCAGCAGCTCAGGCCCGGGACTAGCGGGGGAAGAGACCCAGTACTTC.

This clonotype is medium-sized in the sample. The chain is built from TRBV28 and TRBJ2-1; 11 bases match TRBD2. Germline V CDR1 and CDR2: MDHEN, SYDVKM. The J segment lost 7 bases and the V segment lost 5 bases, leaving 4 bases of the junction unmatched. This CDR3 is 14 amino acids long. CDR3 amino acids: CASSPPSGRNEQFF. In DNA form, the CDR3 reads TGTGCCAGCAGTCCGCCTAGCGGGAGGAATGAGCAGTTCTTC.

This clonotype was observed many times. The chain employs TRBV7-9 and TRBJ2-3, with 8 bases fitting TRBD2. Per germline, CDR1 SEHNR and CDR2 FQNEAQ (reference sequence). The CDR3 covers 17 residues. Trimming at V came to 5 bases and at J to 3 bases, leaving 13 bases not matched to a gene. CDR3 sequence reads: CASSAEGEREKTDTQYF. CDR3 nucleotide sequence: TGTGCCAGCAGCGCGGAGGGGGAGCGGGAGAAGACAGATACGCAGTATTTT.

The sample holds many counts of this clonotype. V usage is TRBV5-1 and J usage is TRBJ2-1, with D hard to call. V lost 2 bases to trimming and J lost 5 bases, with 11 bases between them. The CDR3 extends over 14 amino acids. The germline V gene encodes CDR1 SGHRS and CDR2 YFSETQ. The CDR3 protein is CASSFPRGDNEQFF. DNA for the CDR3: TGCGCCAGCAGCTTCCCACGTGGGGACAATGAGCAGTTCTTC. Full variable domain (remainder filled in from reference TRBV5-1 and TRBJ2-1): KAGVTQTPRYLIKTRGQQVTLSCSPISGHRSVSWYQQTPGQGLQFLFEYFSETQRNKGNFPGRFSGRQFSNSRSEMNVSTLELGDSALYLCASSFPRGDNEQFFGPGTRLTVL.

The table lists this clonotype with many counts. The V and J genes are TRBV20-1 and TRBJ2-2; 8 bases match TRBD1. The CDR3 is 16 amino acids. The V and J ends lost 0 bases and 1 base, in that order; junction bases with no gene match: 4. Germline V CDR1 and CDR2: DFQATT, SNEGSKA (reference sequence). CDR3 in amino acids: CSARDRTGRNTGELFF. Here the CDR3 DNA reads TGCAGTGCTAGAGATAGGACAGGGAGGAACACCGGGGAGCTGTTTTTT.

In this sample, this clonotype turned up many times. The V gene is TRBV5-1, the J gene TRBJ2-2; 11 positions agree with TRBD2. Germline V gene sequence: CDR1 SGHRS, CDR2 YFSETQ. V was clipped by 5 bases and J by 0 bases; unmatched bases: 9. The CDR3 consists of 18 residues. CDR3 in DNA: TGCGCCAGCAGGACTAGCGGGACGTCGTTCGCGAACACCGGGGAGCTGTTTTTT. Amino acid sequence: CASRTSGTSFANTGELFF. Full variable domain (missing parts from reference TRBV5-1 and TRBJ2-2): KAGVTQTPRYLIKTRGQQVTLSCSPISGHRSVSWYQQTPGQGLQFLFEYFSETQRNKGNFPGRFSGRQFSNSRSEMNVSTLELGDSALYLCASRTSGTSFANTGELFFGEGSRLTVL.

There are many counts of this clonotype. The chain employs TRBV3-1 and TRBJ2-5; TRBD2 might be the D (5 bases). Trimming cost V 1 base and J 3 bases, with 15 bases left between them. CDR3 length: 16 residues. The germline V gene has CDR1 LGHDT and CDR2 YNNKEL (reference sequence). The CDR3 loop reads CASSQGVGRKKETQYF. The CDR3 nucleotides read TGTGCCAGCAGCCAAGGTGTAGGGAGAAAAAAAGAGACCCAGTACTTC.

At least ten counts were recorded for this clonotype. The chain combines TRBV12-3 or TRBV12-4 with TRBJ1-1; D unclear. The CDR3 spans 13 residues. Trimming removed 6 bases from V and 13 bases from J, with 21 bases in between. The CDR3 sequence: CASSPGPYVPGFF. CDR3 in DNA: TGTGCCAGCAGCCCTGGGCCCTACGTGCCGGGTTTCTTT.

The chain joins TRBV4-1 to TRBJ2-7, with 9 bases matching TRBD1. CDR3 length equals 14 residues. CDR1 is MGHRA, CDR2 YSYEKL, per germline. V shed 9 bases and J 3 bases; nucleotides not matched to a gene: 9. CDR3 DNA: TGCGCCAGTAGACCGGACAGGGGCTACTACGAGCAGTACTTC. Protein sequence: CASRPDRGYYEQYF.

This clonotype was observed at least ten times. J is TRBJ2-1 and V is TRBV20-1; 8 bases match TRBD2. Per germline, CDR1 DFQATT and CDR2 SNEGSKA (reference sequence). The CDR3 totals 15 residues. The ends lost 0 bases at V and 4 bases at J; junction bases unmatched: 5. The CDR3 nucleotides read TGCAGTGCTAGAGATGGGGTAGCGGGGTACAATGAGCAGTTCTTC. It is translated as CSARDGVAGYNEQFF.

This clonotype was seen at least ten times. This chain joins TRBV5-1 and TRBJ2-5; 8 nucleotides match TRBD2. The CDR3 totals 15 residues. Trimming cost V 6 bases and J 5 bases; bases outside gene matches: 12. Germline V gene lookup returns CDR1 SGHRS and CDR2 YFSETQ. CDR3 DNA sequence: TGCGCCAGCACTCGTTCCGGGACTAGGAAGGAGACCCAGTACTTC. It encodes CASTRSGTRKETQYF.

This clonotype counts as medium-sized. The gene calls are TRBV29-1 and TRBJ1-3, with D unresolved. The CDR3 totals 14 residues. Germline V gives CDR1 SQVTM, CDR2 ANQGSEA. Trimming cost V 2 bases and J 0 bases, with 8 bases left between them. The CDR3 nucleotides are TGCAGCGTTGAAAGGGAAGGCTCTGGAAACACCATATATTTT. Translated: CSVEREGSGNTIYF. The whole variable domain, remainder taken from reference TRBV29-1 and TRBJ1-3, is SAVISQKPSRDICQRGTSLTIQCQVDSQVTMMFWYRQQPGQSLTLIATANQGSEATYESGFVIDKFPISRPNLTFSTLTVSNMSPEDSSIYLCSVEREGSGNTIYFGEGSWLTVV.

This clonotype was seen repeatedly, ten times or more. The V call is TRBV6-5, the J call TRBJ2-7, with 11 bases lining up with TRBD1. From germline, CDR1 is MNHEY and CDR2 SVGAGI. The CDR3 extends over 15 amino acids. The V and J ends lost 6 bases and 1 base, in that order; junction bases with no gene match: 5. CDR3: CASRGQGAGSYEQYF. CDR3 sequence (DNA): TGTGCCAGCAGAGGACAGGGGGCTGGGTCCTACGAGCAGTACTTC.

In this sample, this clonotype turned up many times. V and J are TRBV9 and TRBJ2-1; the match to TRBD2 covers 9 bases. Germline lookup yields CDR1 SGDLS and CDR2 YYNGEE. With V trimmed by 1 base and J by 8 bases, 10 bases remained unmatched. The CDR3 totals 16 residues. For the CDR3, the DNA is TGTGCCAGCAGCGTACAGGGACTAGCCCCTGGGGATGAGCAGTTCTTC. This sequence encodes CASSVQGLAPGDEQFF.

This clonotype has a count of ten or more. This sequence joins TRBV6-1 and TRBJ1-2; 9 bases match TRBD1. Trimming at V came to 6 bases and at J to 8 bases, leaving 10 bases not matched to a gene. Germline-derived CDR1 and CDR2 are MNHNS and SASEGT. The CDR3 loop spans 14 amino acids. In DNA form, the CDR3 reads TGTGCCAGCAGGGGACAGGGTCCCCTAAGCGGCTACACCTTC. Amino acid sequence: CASRGQGPLSGYTF.

This clonotype came up many times. The gene calls are TRBV20-1 and TRBJ2-3, with 8 nucleotides matching TRBD2. Germline loops: CDR1 DFQATT, CDR2 SNEGSKA (reference sequence). The CDR3 loop spans 20 amino acids. Trimming at V came to 4 bases and at J to 4 bases, leaving 25 bases not matched to a gene. The CDR3 sequence is CSAKDLSSNSGTSIADTQYF. For the CDR3, the DNA is TGCAGTGCTAAAGATCTGTCGAGTAATTCCGGGACTAGTATAGCAGATACGCAGTATTTT.